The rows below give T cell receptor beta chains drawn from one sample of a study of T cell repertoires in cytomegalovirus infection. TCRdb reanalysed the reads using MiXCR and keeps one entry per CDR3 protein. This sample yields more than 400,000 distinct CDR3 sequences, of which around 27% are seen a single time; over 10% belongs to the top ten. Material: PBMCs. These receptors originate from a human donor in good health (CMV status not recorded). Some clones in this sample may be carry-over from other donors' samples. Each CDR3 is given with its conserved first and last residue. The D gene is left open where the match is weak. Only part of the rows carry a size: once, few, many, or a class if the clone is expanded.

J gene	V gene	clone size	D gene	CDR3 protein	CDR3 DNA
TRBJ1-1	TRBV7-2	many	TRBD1	CASSSRQGSTEAFF	TGTGCCAGCAGCTCCCGACAGGGGAGCACTGAAGCTTTCTTT
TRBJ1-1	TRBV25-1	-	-	CASSEFTEAFF	TGTGCCAGCAGTGAATTCACTGAAGCTTTCTTT
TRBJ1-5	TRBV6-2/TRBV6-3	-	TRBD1	CASSYLVGDRVFQPQHF	TGTGCCAGCAGTTACCTTGTAGGGGACAGGGTGTTTCAGCCCCAGCATTTT
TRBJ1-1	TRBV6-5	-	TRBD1	CASGQGLTEAFF	TGTGCCAGCGGACAGGGGTTAACTGAAGCTTTCTTT
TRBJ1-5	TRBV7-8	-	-	CASSHRSFGGKKRGNQPQHF	TGTGCCAGCAGCCATAGAAGCTTCGGGGGCAAAAAACGCGGGAATCAGCCCCAGCATTTT
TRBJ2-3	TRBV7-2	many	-	CASSWRGATDTQYF	TGTGCCAGCAGCTGGCGCGGGGCGACAGATACGCAGTATTTT
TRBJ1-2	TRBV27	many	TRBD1	CASSLQGGNYGYTF	TGTGCCAGCAGTTTACAGGGGGGCAACTATGGCTACACCTTC
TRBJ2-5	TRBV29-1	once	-	CSVVIATETQYF	TGCAGCGTTGTTATAGCGACGGAGACCCAGTACTTC
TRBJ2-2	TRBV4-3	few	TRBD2	CASSQDSTSGRGELFF	TGCGCCAGCAGCCAAGATAGTACTAGCGGTCGCGGGGAGCTGTTTTTT
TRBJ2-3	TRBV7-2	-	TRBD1	CASSPTGGIGTDTQYF	TGTGCCAGCAGTCCTACAGGGGGTATAGGCACAGATACGCAGTATTTT
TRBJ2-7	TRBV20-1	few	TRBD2	CSAQGTLASGGFYEQYF	TGCAGTGCTCAAGGTACCCTTGCCAGCGGGGGGTTCTACGAGCAGTACTTC
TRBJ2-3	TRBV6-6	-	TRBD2	CASSFGLAGGSTDTQYF	TGTGCCAGCAGCTTCGGACTAGCGGGAGGCAGCACAGATACGCAGTATTTT
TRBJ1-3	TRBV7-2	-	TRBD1	CASSLGQGRTLGNTIYF	TGTGCCAGCAGCTTAGGACAGGGACGGACGCTTGGAAACACCATATATTTT
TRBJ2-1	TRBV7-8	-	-	CASSLGLRGYNEQFF	TGTGCCAGCAGCTTAGGCTTAAGGGGCTACAATGAGCAGTTCTTC
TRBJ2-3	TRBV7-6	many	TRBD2	CASSLVSSGSTNTQYF	TGTGCCAGCAGCTTAGTGTCTAGCGGTTCAACAAATACGCAGTATTTT
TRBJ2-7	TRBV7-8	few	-	CASSYTGNPSYEQYF	TGTGCCAGCAGCTATACAGGGAACCCCTCCTACGAGCAGTACTTC
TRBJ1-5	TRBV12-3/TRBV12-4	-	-	CASSPGNQPQHF	TGTGCCAGCAGTCCCGGCAATCAGCCCCAGCATTTT
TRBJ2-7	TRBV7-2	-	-	CASSLGSSINYEQYF	TGTGCCAGCAGCTTAGGTAGCAGCATCAACTACGAGCAGTACTTC
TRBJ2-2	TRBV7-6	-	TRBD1	CASSFGQGSTGELFF	TGTGCTAGCAGCTTCGGACAGGGGAGCACCGGGGAGCTGTTTTTT
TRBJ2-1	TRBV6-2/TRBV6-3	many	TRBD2	CASSSEAGDYNEQFF	TGTGCCAGCAGTTCGGAAGCGGGAGATTACAATGAGCAGTTCTTC
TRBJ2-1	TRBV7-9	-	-	CASNAYNEQFF	TGTGCCAGCAACGCTTATAATGAGCAGTTCTTC
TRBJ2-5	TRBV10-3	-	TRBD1	CAISDTGGRSETQYF	TGTGCCATCAGTGACACAGGGGGTCGGTCCGAGACCCAGTACTTC
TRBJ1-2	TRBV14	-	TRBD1	CASSQDRAGYTF	TGTGCCAGCAGCCAGGACAGGGCTGGCTACACCTTC
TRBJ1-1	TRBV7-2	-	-	CASSLAGPGRTEAFF	TGTGCCAGCAGCTTAGCGGGCCCCGGCAGGACTGAAGCTTTCTTT
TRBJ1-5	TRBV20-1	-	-	CSARVGMGSNQPQHF	TGCAGTGCTAGAGTTGGGATGGGGAGCAATCAGCCCCAGCATTTT
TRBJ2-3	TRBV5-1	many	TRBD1	CASSLDRATDTQYF	TGTGCCAGCAGCTTGGACAGGGCTACAGATACGCAGTATTTT
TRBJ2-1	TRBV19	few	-	CASSIRWTDYEQFF	TGTGCCAGTAGTATAAGGTGGACAGACTATGAGCAGTTCTTC
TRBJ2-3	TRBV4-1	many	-	CASSQDRVADTQYF	TGCGCCAGCAGCCAAGACAGGGTGGCAGATACGCAGTATTTT
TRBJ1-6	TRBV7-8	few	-	CASSLTKLNSPLHF	TGTGCCAGCAGCTTGACAAAGCTTAATTCACCCCTCCACTTT
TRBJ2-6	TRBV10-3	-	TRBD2	CAIRGDFPGGHGGANVLTF	TGTGCCATCAGAGGGGATTTTCCGGGAGGTCACGGTGGGGCCAACGTCCTGACTTTC
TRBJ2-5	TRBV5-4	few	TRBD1	CASSGRQGGYVETQYF	TGTGCCAGCAGCGGGAGACAGGGGGGGTATGTGGAGACCCAGTACTTC
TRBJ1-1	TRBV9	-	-	CASSVAVLGEAFF	TGTGCCAGCAGCGTAGCAGTTTTGGGTGAAGCTTTCTTT
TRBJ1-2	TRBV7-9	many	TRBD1	CASSPDRGRRDGYTF	TGTGCCAGCAGCCCAGACAGGGGGCGCCGGGATGGCTACACCTTC
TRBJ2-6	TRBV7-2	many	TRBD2	CASSLELAGGSGANVLTF	TGTGCCAGCAGCTTAGAACTAGCGGGGGGCTCTGGGGCCAACGTCCTGACTTTC
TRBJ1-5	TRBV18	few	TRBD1	CASSLLGTGSNQPQHF	TGTGCCAGCTCACTCTTAGGGACAGGGAGCAATCAGCCCCAGCATTTT
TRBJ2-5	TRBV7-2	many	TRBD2	CASSLAGGGVQETQYF	TGTGCCAGCAGCTTAGCCGGGGGGGGTGTCCAAGAGACCCAGTACTTC
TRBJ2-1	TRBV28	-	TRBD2	CASSLLVQGRLAGRNEQFF	TGTGCCAGCAGTTTACTGGTACAGGGAAGACTAGCGGGAAGGAATGAGCAGTTCTTC
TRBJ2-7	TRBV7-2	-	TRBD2	CASSLWTSGRASELYF	TGTGCCAGCAGCTTGTGGACTAGCGGGAGGGCCTCCGAGCTGTACTTC
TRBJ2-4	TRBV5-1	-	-	CASSSGPPTSLYF	TGCGCCAGCAGCTCAGGGCCCCCAACTTCTCTTTACTTC